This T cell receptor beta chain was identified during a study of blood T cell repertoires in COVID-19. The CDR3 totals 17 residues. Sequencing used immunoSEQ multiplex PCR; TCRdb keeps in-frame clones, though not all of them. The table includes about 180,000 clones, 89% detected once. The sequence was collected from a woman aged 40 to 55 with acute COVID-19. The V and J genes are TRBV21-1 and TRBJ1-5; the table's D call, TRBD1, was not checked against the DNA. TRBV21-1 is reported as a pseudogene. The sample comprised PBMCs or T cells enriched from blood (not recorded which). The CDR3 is CASRIKSRVIPNQPQHF. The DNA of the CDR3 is TGTGCCAGCAGAATAAAAAGCAGGGTTATTCCGAATCAGCCCCAGCATTTT.